This T cell receptor (beta chain) was profiled in a study of human T cells and chemical hapten exposure. TCRdb processed the RACE reads anew with MiXCR; each CDR3 protein has one entry. The data show approximately 77,000 distinct CDR3 sequences, 13% to 15% seen once. The time point was: pre-sensitization, week 0. Treatment given: therapeutic diphenylcyclopropenone sensitization with weekly scalp DPC. The authors extracted total RNA from unfractionated whole blood. This clonotype was picked up a small number of times. Germline CDR1 DFQATT, CDR2 SNEGSKA (reference sequence). V dropped 4 bases and J dropped 7 bases, with 22 bases sitting between them. CDR3 size: 15 residues.

Specimen: whole blood, collected in connection with sensitization to the hapten diphenylcyclopropenone (DPC). The chain combines TRBV20-1 with TRBJ1-2; D possibly corresponds to TRBD1 (6 bases). The source is a woman aged 45-59 years with alopecia areata. Some clones in this sample may be carry-over from other donors' samples. The CDR3 DNA reads as TGCAGTGCTACCCAAACTTCCGGGGGCTCCCGTGGCTACACCTTC. Encoded protein: CSATQTSGGSRGYTF.